This entry lists 28 T cell receptor beta chains sequenced from one sample in a study of radiotherapy plus CTLA-4 blockade in lung cancer. Only in-frame clones appear in the TCRdb table, and some are missing; sequencing was by immunoSEQ multiplex PCR. The sample carries around 45,000 clones, 65% to 75% recorded once. Material: peripheral blood, obtained from a patient treated with radiotherapy plus ipilimumab. These receptors originate from a human donor with non-small cell lung cancer who had a partial response to radiotherapy plus ipilimumab.

The genes are TRBV30 and TRBJ2-3; 7 bases align to TRBD2. Germline values: CDR1 GTSNPN, CDR2 SVGIG (reference sequence). The trim removed 3 bases at V and 1 base at J, leaving 4 bases unmatched. The CDR3 sequence is 14 residues long. The CDR3 DNA reads TGTGCCTGGAGCGTGGGAGGGCGCACAGATACGCAGTATTTT. This codes for CAWSVGGRTDTQYF. The complete variable domain, with remaining parts taken from reference TRBV30 and TRBJ2-3, reads SQTIHQWPATLVQPVGSPLSLECTVEGTSNPNLYWYRQAAGRGLQLLFYSVGIGQISSEVPQNLSASRPQDRQFILSSKKLLLSDSGFYLCAWSVGGRTDTQYFGPGTRLTVL.

V gene TRBV7-9 combines with J gene TRBJ2-3; 9 positions agree with TRBD1. This CDR3 region has 16 residues. Germline V CDR1 and CDR2: SEHNR, FQNEAQ (reference sequence). Trimming cost V 3 bases and J 4 bases; bases outside gene matches: 8. The CDR3 bases are TGTGCCAGCAGCTTGGGGCTACAGGGGGCCCCAGATACGCAGTATTTT. Its translation is CASSLGLQGAPDTQYF.

In the case of this clone: This sample includes further DNA sequences coding for the same CDR3. V usage is TRBV5-1 and J usage is TRBJ2-5, with TRBD2 matching over 7 bases. The junction had 0 bases not matched to a gene; V was cut back by 0 bases and J by 1 base. Germline loops: CDR1 SGHRS, CDR2 YFSETQ. This CDR3 spans 14 amino acids. This CDR3 is CASSLASGQETQYF. The CDR3 DNA reads TGCGCCAGCAGCTTGGCTAGCGGCCAAGAGACCCAGTACTTC.

The rearrangement uses TRBV5-1 and TRBJ1-5, with a possible D match to TRBD1 (5 bases). The V end lost 1 base, the J end lost 4 bases, and 15 bases lay between the germline ends. Germline assignment: CDR1 SGHRS and CDR2 YFSETQ. The CDR3 spans 16 residues. CDR3 in DNA: TGCGCCAGCAGCTTGCAAGGCGGGGACTCGAATCAGCCCCAGCATTTT. It specifies CASSLQGGDSNQPQHF.

J is TRBJ2-1 and V is TRBV5-4; the match to TRBD2 covers 13 bases. Germline V gene lookup returns CDR1 SGHNT and CDR2 YYREEE (reference sequence). CDR3 size: 17 residues. V lost 4 bases to trimming and J lost 4 bases; unmatched junction nucleotides: 8. The DNA of the CDR3 is TGTGCCAGCAGCCCCGGACTAGCGGGAGTCGTGTACAATGAGCAGTTCTTC. It codes for CASSPGLAGVVYNEQFF.

The chain links TRBV4-2 to TRBJ2-7, with TRBD2 as a possible D gene (5 bases). Looked up from germline, CDR1 is LGHNA and CDR2 is YNFKEQ. Trimming removed 0 bases at V and 4 bases at J, with 25 bases between. CDR3 size: 19 residues. The CDR3 nucleotides are TGTGCCAGCAGCCAAGATCAAACTTTCAGGTTAGAAGAGGGTTACGAGCAGTACTTC. Its translation: CASSQDQTFRLEEGYEQYF.

The gene calls are TRBV7-9 and TRBJ1-5, with 7 bases lining up with TRBD1. CDR3 length: 14 residues. Looked up from germline, CDR1 is SEHNR and CDR2 is FQNEAQ (reference sequence). Trimming cost V 5 bases and J 6 bases; bases outside gene matches: 7. DNA for the CDR3: TGTGCCAGCAGCACGACAGGGCCCGGTCAGCCCCAGCATTTT. It yields the protein CASSTTGPGQPQHF.

This clone was recorded a few times. The chain is built from TRBV5-4 and TRBJ1-2, with D perhaps matching TRBD1 (6 bases). The CDR3 has 12 residues. The germline V gene encodes CDR1 SGHNT and CDR2 YYREEE (reference sequence). Trimming stripped 2 bases from V and 14 bases from J, with 16 bases between. The CDR3, as DNA: TGTGCCAGCAGCTTCTGGGACACCCGAAGTACCTTC. This gives the protein CASSFWDTRSTF.

This clone was recorded a few times. Compared with germline, one end of the junction differs, possibly owing to a read error. This rearrangement joins TRBV5-1 to TRBJ1-2, with TRBD1 matching 9 bases. The germline V gene encodes CDR1 SGHRS and CDR2 YFSETQ. This CDR3 has 15 residues. The CDR3 nucleotides are TGCGCCAGCAGTTTGGACAGGGGAGGCGACTATGGCTACACCTTC. Translated: CASSLDRGGDYGYTF.

This chain connects TRBV6-1 to TRBJ2-7; no clear D. This CDR3 region has 13 residues. V lost 6 bases to trimming and J lost 7 bases, with 16 bases between them. Germline lookup yields CDR1 MNHNS and CDR2 SASEGT. The CDR3 here is CASRKESPREQYF. The CDR3 coding sequence is TGTGCCAGCAGGAAGGAATCCCCGAGGGAGCAGTACTTC.

The CDR3 loop reads CASRGSPQETQYF. The CDR3 DNA reads TGCGCCAGCAGGGGGAGTCCCCAAGAGACCCAGTACTTC. The chain is built from TRBV5-1 and TRBJ2-5; TRBD2 is a possible D gene (5 bases). Germline assignment: CDR1 SGHRS and CDR2 YFSETQ. This CDR3 is built from 13 residues. V was shortened by 5 bases and J by 1 base, with 9 bases between the two germline ends.

The chain employs TRBV10-3 and TRBJ1-6, with 11 bases matching TRBD1. CDR3 length equals 16 residues. V lost 2 bases and J lost 10; bases outside the gene matches: 7. In germline, CDR1 is ENHRY, CDR2 SYGVKD. The chain's CDR3 is CAISERGQGAQSPLHF. As DNA, the CDR3 is TGTGCCATCAGTGAGCGCGGACAGGGGGCGCAATCACCCCTCCACTTT.

This chain uses TRBV27 with TRBJ1-5; TRBD1 might be the D (5 bases). CDR1 and CDR2 from the germline V gene are MNHEY and SMNVEV (reference sequence). V lost 8 bases, J lost 2 bases, and 13 bases lay in between. CDR3 length: 14 amino acids. The CDR3 spells CASWGGRGNQPQHF. CDR3 sequence (DNA): TGTGCCAGCTGGGGGGGAAGAGGCAATCAGCCCCAGCATTTT.

The genes are TRBV9 and TRBJ2-7; 10 bases agree with TRBD1. CDR3 length: 15 residues. The V gene's germline CDR1 is SGDLS and CDR2 YYNGEE. The V segment lost 4 bases and the J segment 6 bases; nucleotides outside the gene matches: 10. The CDR3 is CASSPRDRGLGEQYF. CDR3 bases: TGTGCCAGCAGCCCCCGGGACAGGGGATTGGGCGAGCAGTACTTC.

In this sample, this clone turned up once. In DNA form, the CDR3 reads TGTGCCAGCAGCTTAGGCCCGGGGACAGTCCAAGAGACCCAGTACTTC. Its protein is CASSLGPGTVQETQYF. The V and J genes are TRBV7-9 and TRBJ2-5, with 7 nucleotides matching TRBD1. Germline V gives CDR1 SEHNR, CDR2 FQNEAQ (reference sequence). With V trimmed by 1 base and J by 1 base, 6 bases remained unmatched. The CDR3 is 16 amino acids. The whole variable domain, filled in from reference TRBV7-9 and TRBJ2-5, reads DTGVSQNPRHKITKRGQNVTFRCDPISEHNRLYWYRQTLGQGPEFLTYFQNEAQLEKSRLLSDRFSAERPKGSFSTLEIQRTEQGDSAMYLCASSLGPGTVQETQYFGPGTRLLVL.

There are a few counts of this clone. The V gene is TRBV14, the J gene TRBJ1-1; possible D gene TRBD1, 6 bases. This CDR3 region has 14 residues. V gave up 2 bases and J gave up 7 bases, with 14 bases separating them. Germline CDR1 and CDR2: SGHDN and FVKESK. The CDR3: CASSQLGAVDEAFF. The CDR3 DNA reads TGTGCCAGCAGCCAACTGGGGGCTGTGGATGAAGCTTTCTTT.

The chain carries TRBV19 and TRBJ2-1; TRBD2 is a possible D gene (6 bases). The CDR3 is 16 residues long. V was cut by 1 base and J by 8 bases, with 18 bases left in between. Germline CDR1 reads LNHDA; CDR2 reads SQIVND (reference sequence). The CDR3 loop reads CASSIGASGGIYEQFF. The DNA for the CDR3 is TGTGCCAGTAGTATAGGGGCAAGCGGAGGGATCTATGAGCAGTTCTTC.

This chain links TRBV11-2 with TRBJ2-7; 7 bases map to TRBD2. V shed 3 bases, J shed 4 bases, and the junction held 12 bases outside the gene matches. CDR1 and CDR2 (germline): SGHAT, FQNNGV. The CDR3 is 16 residues long. CDR3: CASSFPRGRGGYEQYF. The DNA of the CDR3 is TGTGCCAGCAGCTTCCCGAGGGGAAGGGGAGGGTACGAGCAGTACTTC.

The V call is TRBV30, the J call TRBJ2-3, with TRBD2 identical over 11 bases. Germline CDR1 and CDR2: GTSNPN and SVGIG (reference sequence). V gave up 3 bases and J gave up 6 bases; unmatched junction bases: 8. The CDR3 sequence is 15 residues long. For the CDR3, the DNA is TGTGCCTGGAGCATCGGGACTAGCGGTGGGGATACGCAGTATTTT. Encoded protein: CAWSIGTSGGDTQYF.

The rearrangement links TRBV11-2 to TRBJ2-7; D gene ambiguous. CDR1 is SGHAT, CDR2 FQNNGV, per germline. Trimming took off 0 bases at V and 11 bases at J, with 11 bases between the two ends. There are 12 residues in the CDR3. CDR3 DNA: TGTGCCAGCAGCTTAGATTCGGTTTTGGAGTACTTC. This translates into CASSLDSVLEYF.

Only a few counts were recorded for this clone. The chain recombines TRBV5-1 with TRBJ2-5, with D unclear. Trimming stripped 6 bases from V and 0 bases from J, with 9 bases between. Germline V gives CDR1 SGHRS, CDR2 YFSETQ. The CDR3 has 13 amino acids. The CDR3 loop reads CASNVADQETQYF. CDR3 DNA sequence: TGCGCCAGCAATGTGGCGGACCAAGAGACCCAGTACTTC.

The chain recombines TRBV30 with TRBJ1-5; D uncertain. Looked up from germline, CDR1 is GTSNPN and CDR2 is SVGIG (reference sequence). The CDR3 consists of 15 residues. Trimming stripped 2 bases from V and 0 bases from J, with 11 bases between. In DNA, the CDR3 is TGTGCCTGGAGTAATGAGGTAAATAGCAATCAGCCCCAGCATTTT. Translation gives CAWSNEVNSNQPQHF.

This chain joins TRBV6-1 and TRBJ1-1, with D hard to call. With 1 base removed from V and 4 bases from J, the gap between germline ends came to 7 bases. Germline lookup yields CDR1 MNHNS and CDR2 SASEGT. The CDR3 covers 13 residues. The CDR3 region is CASSEGLPTEAFF. CDR3 nucleotide sequence: TGTGCCAGCAGTGAAGGACTACCCACTGAAGCTTTCTTT.

The chain carries TRBV11-2 and TRBJ2-5, with 14 bases fitting TRBD2. After removal of 3 bases from V and 5 bases from J, the junction contained 5 bases not matched to a gene. The length of the CDR3 is 16 residues. CDR1 and CDR2 (germline): SGHAT, FQNNGV. The CDR3 reads CASSLGLAGAGETQYF. The CDR3 DNA sequence: TGTGCCAGCAGCTTGGGACTAGCGGGGGCGGGGGAGACCCAGTACTTC.

The chain links TRBV7-2 to TRBJ1-5, with 7 bases lining up with TRBD1. The germline V gene has CDR1 SGHTA and CDR2 FQGNSA. The length of the CDR3 is 15 residues. J lost 3 bases, V lost 5 bases, and 7 bases had no gene match. The CDR3 is CASSAMGQHNQPQHF. CDR3 in DNA: TGTGCCAGCAGCGCAATGGGACAGCACAATCAGCCCCAGCATTTT. The full variable domain, in which reference TRBV7-2 and TRBJ1-5 provide the parts outside the CDR3, is GAGVSQSPSNKVTEKGKDVELRCDPISGHTALYWYRQSLGQGLEFLIYFQGNSAPDKSGLPSDRFSAERTGGSVSTLTIQRTQQEDSAVYLCASSAMGQHNQPQHFGDGTRLSIL.

This chain connects TRBV5-1 to TRBJ2-3; 7 bases agree with TRBD1. The CDR3 has 16 amino acids. V was clipped by 3 bases and J by 2 bases; unmatched bases: 9. The germline V gene encodes CDR1 SGHRS and CDR2 YFSETQ. The CDR3 DNA sequence: TGCGCCAGCAGCTCGCCGGACAGGTCCCCCACAGATACGCAGTATTTT. The encoded protein is CASSSPDRSPTDTQYF. The whole variable domain, remainder taken from reference TRBV5-1 and TRBJ2-3, is KAGVTQTPRYLIKTRGQQVTLSCSPISGHRSVSWYQQTPGQGLQFLFEYFSETQRNKGNFPGRFSGRQFSNSRSEMNVSTLELGDSALYLCASSSPDRSPTDTQYFGPGTRLTVL.

This rearrangement joins TRBV5-1 to TRBJ2-6, with D maybe TRBD2 (6 bases). Germline V lookup: CDR1 SGHRS, CDR2 YFSETQ. V lost 1 base to trimming and J lost 0 bases, with 11 bases between them. The CDR3 runs to 17 residues. The CDR3 loop is CASSLHVGSSGANVLTF. The CDR3 DNA sequence: TGCGCCAGCAGCTTGCATGTCGGGAGCTCTGGGGCCAACGTCCTGACTTTC.

This clone was counted once. V gene TRBV6-1 combines with J gene TRBJ2-7; no reliable D call. This CDR3 spans 13 amino acids. Trimming stripped 8 bases from V and 2 bases from J, with 13 bases between. CDR1 MNHNS and CDR2 SASEGT come from the germline V gene. For the CDR3, the DNA is TGTGCCAGCGGCGGTGGGTACACCTACGAGCAGTACTTC. Protein sequence: CASGGGYTYEQYF.